These 27 T cell receptor beta chains were sequenced from one sample in a study of persistence of HIV-infected CD4 T cells (dated by TCRdb to 2020 to 2022). Their specific antigens are unknown. TCRbeta repertoires were sequenced from genomic DNA with the immunoSEQ hsTCRB assay version 4 in survey mode. TCRdb mirrors the immuneACCESS table, restricted to in-frame sequences. Some clones are absent from its copies; in checked studies, under half trace to an unresolved V gene, and the reason for the others is unknown. A total of around 9,900 clones appear in this sample, more than 65% of them only once. 1.5% to 2.5% of the sample comes from the top ten. The treatment or condition label, read with the paper, signifies: suppressive antiretroviral therapy. A pool of overlapping HIV-1 Gag 15-mer peptides, at roughly 1 ug per peptide per mL, was used to stimulate the cells. Responding CD4+ T cells were sorted by upregulation of both CD40 ligand and CD69.

The sample in question was CD4+ T cells sorted from PBMCs after roughly 19-hour stimulation, obtained from a patient who received antiretroviral therapy. The cell subset or site label corresponds to: CD40L+CD69+ CD4 T cells responding to HIV-1 Gag peptides. These receptor sequences come from an adult woman with HIV who was CMV-seropositive.

J is TRBJ1-4 and V is TRBV7-8, with 8 bases identical to TRBD1. Germline trimming cut 0 bases from V and 6 bases from J; bases unmatched to any gene: 3. The V gene's germline CDR1 is SGHVS and CDR2 FQNEAQ. This CDR3 contains 15 residues. The CDR3 loop is CASSLAGTGYEKLFF. DNA for the CDR3: TGTGCCAGCAGCTTAGCCGGGACAGGTTATGAAAAACTGTTTTTT. Based on the CDR3 plus reference TRBV7-8 and TRBJ1-4, the full variable domain is GAGVSQSPRYKVAKRGQDVALRCDPISGHVSLFWYQQALGQGPEFLTYFQNEAQLDKSGLPSDRFFAERPEGSVSTLKIQRTQQEDSAVYLCASSLAGTGYEKLFFGSGTQLSVL.

The V and J genes are TRBV3-1 (or the pseudogene TRBV3-2) and TRBJ1-6; 7 bases fit TRBD1. The CDR3 length is 15 residues. V shed 4 bases and J 4 bases; nucleotides not matched to a gene: 4. CDR1 is LGHDT and CDR2 is YNNKEL in the germline V gene (reference sequence). CDR3 nucleotides: TGTGCCAGCAGCCTGGGACAGCAGTATAATTCACCCCTCCACTTT. Protein: CASSLGQQYNSPLHF.

Note on this clone: Additional DNA sequences in this sample encode the identical CDR3. The V gene is TRBV9, the J gene TRBJ1-3; TRBD1 might be the D (6 bases). The CDR3 is 16 amino acids. CDR1 SGDLS and CDR2 YYNGEE come from the germline V gene. V was cut by 2 bases and J by 0 bases, with 12 bases left in between. The CDR3 loop is CASSVTGRSSGNTIYF. The CDR3 region has the DNA TGTGCCAGCAGCGTGACAGGCCGGAGCTCTGGAAACACCATATATTTT.

Note on this clone: Sequence at one end of the junction differs from germline and may be a read error. This chain uses TRBV5-1 with TRBJ1-1, with a tentative D call TRBD1 (5 bases). CDR1 and CDR2 from the germline V gene are SGHRS and YFSETQ. This CDR3 contains 15 residues. The CDR3 DNA follows: TGCGCCAGCAGCCGGGGGGGTGACGTGAACTCTGAAGCTTTCTTT. It yields the protein CASSRGGDVNSEAFF.

J is TRBJ2-4 and V is TRBV5-4, with 9 bases fitting TRBD1. V lost 4 bases to trimming and J lost 14 bases; unmatched junction nucleotides: 13. The germline V gene has CDR1 SGHNT and CDR2 YYREEE (reference sequence). This CDR3 contains 14 residues. The DNA of the CDR3 is TGTGCCAGCAGCGGGACAGGGCCAAAGGGTTTGGAGTACTTC. Its translation is CASSGTGPKGLEYF.

This chain joins TRBV10-1 and TRBJ2-1; D may be TRBD1 (5 bases). The CDR3 is 14 residues long. Germline assignment: CDR1 WNHNN and CDR2 SYGVQD (reference sequence). Trimming cost V 3 bases and J 6 bases, with 12 bases left between them. CDR3 sequence (DNA): TGCGCCAGCAGTGATATACGACAGCCCAATGAGCAGTTCTTC. Translation: CASSDIRQPNEQFF.

The rearrangement joins TRBV6-5 to TRBJ1-1; D possibly corresponds to TRBD1 (5 bases). The CDR3 length is 14 residues. Between the trimmed V and J ends, which lost 2 bases and 2 bases, there was a span of 9 bases. CDR1 is MNHEY and CDR2 is SVGAGI in the germline V gene. CDR3 nucleotides: TGTGCCAGCAGTTACGGGGGTAGAAACACTGAAGCTTTCTTT. Translating gives CASSYGGRNTEAFF.

The chain is built from TRBV27 and TRBJ2-3; D is undetermined. V gave up 0 bases and J gave up 5 bases, with 12 bases separating them. The length of the CDR3 is 15 residues. Germline V lookup: CDR1 MNHEY, CDR2 SMNVEV (reference sequence). The CDR3 DNA sequence: TGTGCCAGCAGTTTATCGGTGGGCCCCCTAGATACGCAGTATTTT. The encoded protein is CASSLSVGPLDTQYF.

V gene TRBV6-4 combines with J gene TRBJ1-1; 7 nucleotides match TRBD1. The V gene's germline CDR1 is MRHNA and CDR2 SNTAGT. J gave up 0 bases and V 0 bases, and 13 bases lay outside the gene matches. The CDR3 is 19 amino acids. CDR3 in amino acids: CASSDSETGRETLNTEAFF. The DNA for the CDR3 is TGTGCCAGCAGTGACTCTGAGACAGGGAGGGAAACCCTGAACACTGAAGCTTTCTTT.

This clone was observed a handful of times. CDR3 residues: CASRVTTGSSQPQHF. The CDR3 region has the DNA TGTGCCAGCAGGGTAACAACAGGGTCCTCGCAGCCCCAGCATTTT. The genes are TRBV6-5 and TRBJ1-5; perhaps TRBD1 as D (6 bases). Germline CDR1 and CDR2: MNHEY and SVGAGI. With 6 bases removed from V and 7 bases from J, the gap between germline ends came to 19 bases. The CDR3 sequence is 15 residues long.

This chain joins TRBV6-5 and TRBJ1-1; D is undetermined. The CDR3 runs 16 residues. Germline values: CDR1 MNHEY, CDR2 SVGAGI. Trimming stripped 3 bases from V and 5 bases from J, with 19 bases between. CDR3 coding DNA: TGTGCCAGCAGTTATGGGTCCTCCAATCGAATAACTGAAGCTTTCTTT. It is translated as CASSYGSSNRITEAFF.

CDR3 residues: CASSWTKGPQYF. For the CDR3, the DNA is TGTGCCAGCAGTTGGACTAAAGGGCCCCAGTACTTC. The rearrangement links TRBV25-1 to TRBJ2-5, with D perhaps TRBD2 (6 bases). This CDR3 has 12 amino acids. Germline V gives CDR1 MGHDK, CDR2 SYGVNS. V was clipped by 5 bases and J by 9 bases, with 13 bases between them.

This chain's CDR3 is CASSPNRGLGYTF. As DNA, the CDR3 is TGTGCCAGCAGTCCCAACAGGGGGCTTGGCTACACCTTC. The J gene is TRBJ1-2, the V gene TRBV12-3 or TRBV12-4; 9 positions match TRBD1. This CDR3 has 13 residues. V trimming: 5 bases; J trimming: 7 bases; junction bases outside the gene matches: 5.

The chain carries TRBV27 and TRBJ2-7, with 8 bases fitting TRBD1. The CDR3 is made up of 15 amino acids. Losses at the gene ends were 3 bases for V and 6 bases for J; bases not matched to a gene: 10. Germline CDR1 is MNHEY and CDR2 is SMNVEV (reference sequence). The DNA for the CDR3 is TGTGCCAGCAGTTTCTCCGGACAGGGTAAGATCGAGCAGTACTTC. Translation gives CASSFSGQGKIEQYF.

There are a few counts of this clone. This sample also contains other DNA sequences that code for the same CDR3. The chain has TRBV3-1 (or the pseudogene TRBV3-2) and TRBJ2-2, with D perhaps TRBD2 (7 bases). From germline, CDR1 is LGHDT and CDR2 YNNKEL (reference sequence). Trimming cost V 4 bases and J 5 bases, with 14 bases left between them. The CDR3 consists of 15 residues. CDR3 loop: CASSLGGARTGELFF. CDR3 bases: TGTGCCAGCAGCCTTGGGGGGGCGAGGACCGGGGAGCTGTTTTTT.

The chain couples TRBV5-5 to TRBJ1-1, with 10 nucleotides matching TRBD1. The CDR3 spans 17 residues. Germline CDR1 and CDR2: SGHKS and YYEKEE (reference sequence). The V segment lost 2 bases and the J segment 2 bases; nucleotides outside the gene matches: 9. DNA for the CDR3: TGTGCCAGCAGCTTTTCCGGGACAGGGGCCTTCAACACTGAAGCTTTCTTT. Protein: CASSFSGTGAFNTEAFF.

A note on this clone: This CDR3 is also generated by other DNA sequences in the sample. V and J are TRBV28 and TRBJ1-5; possibly TRBD1 for D (6 bases). Per the germline V gene, CDR1 is MDHEN and CDR2 is SYDVKM. The CDR3 runs to 12 residues. V was shortened by 6 bases and J by 7 bases, with 10 bases between the two germline ends. CDR3 bases: TGTGCCAGCAGCATACAGGGCCAGCCCCAGCATTTT. It codes for CASSIQGQPQHF.

J is TRBJ2-5 and V is TRBV5-6; possible D gene TRBD2, 6 bases. V was trimmed by 3 bases and J by 5 bases, leaving 14 bases between them. There are 14 residues in the CDR3. The germline gives CDR1 SGHDT, CDR2 YYEEEE. The CDR3 bases are TGTGCCAGCAGCTCGTCCCGTGGGGGGGAGACCCAGTACTTC. It translates to CASSSSRGGETQYF.

V is TRBV2 and J is TRBJ1-2, with 7 positions matching TRBD1. The CDR3 has 14 amino acids. The V gene end was trimmed by 11 bases and the J gene end by 0 bases; junction bases not matched to a gene: 9. Germline assignment: CDR1 SNHLY and CDR2 FYNNEI. CDR3 protein: CAGGQASTNYGYTF. The CDR3 DNA follows: TGTGCCGGAGGACAGGCCTCGACTAACTATGGCTACACCTTC.

The genes are TRBV5-5 and TRBJ1-1, with 8 bases fitting TRBD1. J gave up 4 bases and V 2 bases, and 7 bases lay outside the gene matches. The germline CDR1 and CDR2 sequences are SGHKS and YYEKEE (reference sequence). This CDR3 has 15 amino acids. The DNA of the CDR3 is TGTGCCAGCAGCTTCTCAGGGGGCGGAGGCACTGAAGCTTTCTTT. Amino acids: CASSFSGGGGTEAFF.

The CDR3 DNA follows: TGTGCCAGCAGAGGAGTTGCAACTAACTATGGCTACACCTTC. It codes for CASRGVATNYGYTF. This chain uses TRBV5-6 with TRBJ1-2; no clear D gene. The germline V and J ends were trimmed by 5 bases and 0 bases, with 11 bases remaining between them. CDR1 is SGHDT, CDR2 YYEEEE, per germline. This CDR3 has 14 residues.

This clone was recorded a few times. The CDR3 region has the DNA TGCGCCAGCAGTCCAGGGACTAACTATGGCTACACCTTC. Translation gives CASSPGTNYGYTF. This chain joins TRBV10-1 and TRBJ1-2; tentative D call: TRBD1 (5 bases). The V end was cut by 5 bases, the J end by 0 bases, with 7 bases between. Germline V gene data show CDR1 as WNHNN and CDR2 as SYGVQD (reference sequence). The CDR3 is 13 amino acids.

V gene TRBV2 combines with J gene TRBJ2-1, with 7 bases that match TRBD1. V was pared by 5 bases and J by 10 bases, with 2 bases of the junction left unmatched. The length of the CDR3 is 11 residues. From germline, CDR1 is SNHLY and CDR2 FYNNEI. CDR3 bases: TGTGCCAGCAGTTCGGGACAGGAGCAGTTCTTC. Translated: CASSSGQEQFF.

The chain joins TRBV3-1 (or the pseudogene TRBV3-2) to TRBJ1-1, with D hard to call. Germline CDR1 is LGHDT and CDR2 is YNNKEL (reference sequence). Deletions cut 1 base from V and 0 bases from J, with 9 bases between. The length of the CDR3 is 15 residues. The CDR3 DNA is TGTGCCAGCAGCCAAGCTGGGCAAGTGAACACTGAAGCTTTCTTT. Its protein product is CASSQAGQVNTEAFF.

The gene calls are TRBV5-6 and TRBJ1-2, with 8 bases identical to TRBD1. Germline assignment: CDR1 SGHDT and CDR2 YYEEEE. The CDR3 is made up of 13 amino acids. Trimming removed 1 base from V and 4 bases from J; junction bases left unmatched: 0. DNA of the CDR3: TGTGCCAGCAGCTTGCAGGGGGCCTATGGCTACACCTTC. Its translation is CASSLQGAYGYTF.

The gene calls are TRBV5-1 and TRBJ2-7; 12 bases agree with TRBD2. V was clipped by 5 bases and J by 1 base; unmatched bases: 13. The CDR3 extends over 18 amino acids. The germline gives CDR1 SGHRS, CDR2 YFSETQ. CDR3 sequence: CASRDQLAGGTRSYEQYF. The CDR3, as DNA: TGCGCCAGCAGGGACCAACTAGCGGGAGGCACACGATCCTACGAGCAGTACTTC.

This sequence joins TRBV7-3 and TRBJ1-5, with TRBD1 identical over 7 bases. The CDR3 covers 15 residues. V was pared by 5 bases and J by 2 bases, with 6 bases of the junction left unmatched. Germline CDR1 and CDR2: SGHTA and FQGTGA. The chain's CDR3 is CASSPTGQGNQPQHF. The CDR3 nucleotides read TGTGCCAGCAGCCCTACCGGACAGGGCAATCAGCCCCAGCATTTT.